The next 20 T cell receptor beta chains were all read from a single sample in a study of spatial heterogeneity in lung cancer. Noted time point: blood at routine non-recurrence follow-up after resection. In TCRdb, the 5' RACE reads were re-called with MiXCR into one record per CDR3 protein. The repertoire consists of about 110,000 distinct CDR3 sequences, with about a tenth occurring once and the leading ten covering roughly a quarter. The sequencing here drew on PBMCs, taken at follow-up. The receptors were gathered from a female donor with early-stage non-small cell lung cancer.

This clonotype was counted many times. The chain employs TRBV18 and TRBJ1-5; 7 bases line up with TRBD1. V shed 4 bases and J 3 bases; nucleotides not matched to a gene: 3. The germline CDR1 and CDR2 sequences are KGHSH and LQKENI. The CDR3 contains 14 residues. The CDR3 sequence is CASSRQGTNQPQHF. CDR3 sequence (DNA): TGTGCCAGCTCACGACAGGGTACCAATCAGCCCCAGCATTTT.

The V and J genes are TRBV18 and TRBJ2-1; D is perhaps TRBD1 (6 bases). Germline V CDR1 and CDR2: KGHSH, LQKENI. V gave up 4 bases and J gave up 4 bases, with 8 bases separating them. This CDR3 is 13 amino acids long. In nucleotides, the CDR3 is TGTGCCAGCTCACGGACAGCTTACAATGAGCAGTTCTTC. Translating gives CASSRTAYNEQFF.

This chain connects TRBV3-1 to TRBJ1-1; 7 bases fit TRBD1. Germline CDR1 LGHDT, CDR2 YNNKEL (reference sequence). Trimming removed 2 bases from V and 1 base from J; junction bases left unmatched: 7. The CDR3 is 16 amino acids. The CDR3 bases are TGTGCCAGCAGCCAATACAGGGGCGAAGGGAACACTGAAGCTTTCTTT. Its protein is CASSQYRGEGNTEAFF.

This clonotype has ten or more counts. The CDR3 protein is CASSQENYEQYF. Here the CDR3 DNA reads TGTGCCAGCAGCCAAGAGAACTACGAGCAGTACTTC. The chain employs TRBV3-1 and TRBJ2-7; D is ambiguous. The CDR3 covers 12 residues. Trimming removed 0 bases at V and 3 bases at J, with 3 bases between. From germline, CDR1 is LGHDT and CDR2 YNNKEL (reference sequence).

In this sample, this clonotype turned up a few times. The CDR3: CSVEGSRKGELFF. CDR3 in DNA: TGCAGCGTTGAGGGCAGTAGGAAGGGGGAGCTGTTTTTT. J is TRBJ2-2 and V is TRBV29-1; D is uncertain. The CDR3 runs to 13 residues. From germline, CDR1 is SQVTM and CDR2 ANQGSEA. Deletions cut 3 bases from V and 8 bases from J, with 13 bases between.

The chain employs TRBV20-1 and TRBJ2-1, with D hard to call. This CDR3 spans 18 amino acids. Trimming pared 0 bases from V and 8 bases from J, leaving 26 bases between. CDR1 is DFQATT and CDR2 is SNEGSKA in the germline V gene (reference sequence). CDR3 nucleotide sequence: TGCAGTGCTAGAGATTCTTTCCTGGTTAGCCGTAGAATCGATGAGCAGTTCTTC. Translated: CSARDSFLVSRRIDEQFF.

This clonotype was seen a handful of times. The gene calls are TRBV7-9 and TRBJ1-5; the match to TRBD1 covers 9 bases. Germline V gene data show CDR1 as SEHNR and CDR2 as FQNEAQ (reference sequence). The CDR3 length is 14 residues. V lost 5 bases, J lost 6 bases, and 5 bases stayed unmatched. This CDR3 reads CASSRTGEGQPQHF. CDR3 sequence (DNA): TGTGCCAGCAGCCGGACAGGGGAGGGTCAGCCCCAGCATTTT.

This clonotype was observed a few times. The rearrangement uses TRBV28 and TRBJ1-4; D gene unclear. Germline CDR1 MDHEN, CDR2 SYDVKM. Trimming took off 7 bases at V and 9 bases at J, with 15 bases between the two ends. The CDR3 length is 13 residues. CDR3 protein: CASTKGRHQKLFF. The CDR3 DNA follows: TGTGCCAGCACCAAGGGAAGACATCAAAAACTGTTTTTT.

The rearrangement joins TRBV12-3 or TRBV12-4 to TRBJ2-7; TRBD2 is a possible D gene (5 bases). The CDR3 covers 15 residues. Between the trimmed V and J ends, which lost 3 bases and 0 bases, there was a span of 12 bases. The CDR3 DNA reads TGTGCCAGCAGTTTCGCACGGACTGGCTCCTACGAGCAGTACTTC. Amino acids: CASSFARTGSYEQYF.

This chain joins TRBV19 and TRBJ1-1; the D is unclear. Germline-derived CDR1 and CDR2 are LNHDA and SQIVND (reference sequence). Trimming cost V 6 bases and J 4 bases, with 12 bases left between them. The CDR3 runs 13 residues. CDR3 bases: TGTGCCAGTAGCCCGGGTATTCGCACTGAAGCTTTCTTT. Its translation is CASSPGIRTEAFF.

J is TRBJ2-7 and V is TRBV20-1, with a possible D match to TRBD2 (6 bases). The germline gives CDR1 DFQATT, CDR2 SNEGSKA (reference sequence). The CDR3 has 15 amino acids. The V end was cut by 1 base, the J end by 3 bases, with 16 bases between. CDR3 nucleotides: TGCAGTGCTAGAGCTACTAGCAGGAACTACTACGAGCAGTACTTC. It specifies CSARATSRNYYEQYF.

This clonotype was seen more than once but under ten times. The genes are TRBV7-2 and TRBJ2-5, with D possibly being TRBD2 (5 bases). V was clipped by 1 base and J by 3 bases, with 9 bases between them. The CDR3 has 14 residues. Germline assignment: CDR1 SGHTA and CDR2 FQGNSA. CDR3 in amino acids: CASSLDSTKETQYF. The CDR3 bases are TGTGCCAGCAGCTTAGACTCGACTAAAGAGACCCAGTACTTC. The variable domain in full, completed from reference TRBV7-2 and TRBJ2-5, reads GAGVSQSPSNKVTEKGKDVELRCDPISGHTALYWYRQSLGQGLEFLIYFQGNSAPDKSGLPSDRFSAERTGGSVSTLTIQRTQQEDSAVYLCASSLDSTKETQYFGPGTRLLVL.

This chain connects TRBV7-2 to TRBJ2-3, with 12 bases matching TRBD2. The germline gives CDR1 SGHTA, CDR2 FQGNSA. V dropped 5 bases and J dropped 4; count of bases not matched to a gene: 7. The CDR3 has 16 amino acids. The chain's CDR3 is CASSVGLAGTADTQYF. The CDR3 DNA reads as TGTGCCAGCAGCGTAGGACTAGCGGGAACGGCAGATACGCAGTATTTT.

The chain uses TRBV7-9 and TRBJ1-1, with a possible D match to TRBD1 (5 bases). CDR3 length: 12 amino acids. V lost 5 bases, J lost 4 bases, and 8 bases lay in between. The germline gives CDR1 SEHNR, CDR2 FQNEAQ (reference sequence). The DNA for the CDR3 is TGTGCCAGCAGCCACGGGGGCACTGAAGCTTTCTTT. This gives the protein CASSHGGTEAFF.

This clonotype was observed many times. V usage is TRBV27 and J usage is TRBJ2-7; D is ambiguous. The germline V gene encodes CDR1 MNHEY and CDR2 SMNVEV (reference sequence). The CDR3 has 15 residues. Trimming shortened V by 5 bases and J by 3 bases, and 17 bases separated the two germline ends. The CDR3 loop is CASSLRPTNYYEQYF. CDR3 sequence (DNA): TGTGCCAGCAGTCTACGCCCGACAAACTACTACGAGCAGTACTTC.

This clonotype has ten or more counts. The chain couples TRBV15 to TRBJ2-3, with 7 bases lining up with TRBD2. CDR3 length: 13 residues. In germline, CDR1 is LNHNV, CDR2 YYDKDF (reference sequence). Trimming at V came to 1 base and at J to 10 bases, leaving 5 bases not matched to a gene. CDR3 DNA: TGTGCCACCAGCAGAGGAGGAACTAGCGCGCAGTATTTT. This encodes CATSRGGTSAQYF.

In its sample, this clonotype was seen a few times. This chain connects TRBV24-1 to TRBJ2-5, with 7 bases fitting TRBD1. V lost 4 bases and J lost 1; bases outside the gene matches: 5. The germline gives CDR1 KGHDR, CDR2 SFDVKD. The CDR3 runs 15 residues. The CDR3 region has the DNA TGTGCCACCAGTGAAACCGGGACAGCCCAAGAGACCCAGTACTTC. Encoded protein: CATSETGTAQETQYF.

This clonotype was detected ten times or more. The chain couples TRBV28 to TRBJ1-1; D gene ambiguous. V was clipped by 5 bases and J by 4 bases, with 17 bases between them. The germline V gene encodes CDR1 MDHEN and CDR2 SYDVKM. There are 15 residues in the CDR3. Here the CDR3 DNA reads TGTGCCAGCAGTCCCCCCGGTAGGAGGTCCACTGAAGCTTTCTTT. It is translated as CASSPPGRRSTEAFF.

There are a few counts of this clonotype. The CDR3 loop is CASSFQYLRNYNEQFF. CDR3 bases: TGTGCCAGTAGTTTTCAGTACCTCAGGAACTACAATGAGCAGTTCTTC. The chain has TRBV19 and TRBJ2-1; D is unclear. Per the germline V gene, CDR1 is LNHDA and CDR2 is SQIVND (reference sequence). This CDR3 region has 16 residues. V was cut by 5 bases and J by 3 bases, with 17 bases left in between.

This clonotype was seen at least ten times. This rearrangement joins TRBV2 to TRBJ1-6, with 8 bases that match TRBD1. CDR3 length equals 15 residues. Germline V gene sequence: CDR1 SNHLY, CDR2 FYNNEI. After removal of 10 bases from V and 0 bases from J, the junction contained 5 bases not matched to a gene. CDR3 nucleotide sequence: TGTGCCACCCGACAGGGGAGCTCCTATAATTCACCCCTCCACTTT. It yields the protein CATRQGSSYNSPLHF.